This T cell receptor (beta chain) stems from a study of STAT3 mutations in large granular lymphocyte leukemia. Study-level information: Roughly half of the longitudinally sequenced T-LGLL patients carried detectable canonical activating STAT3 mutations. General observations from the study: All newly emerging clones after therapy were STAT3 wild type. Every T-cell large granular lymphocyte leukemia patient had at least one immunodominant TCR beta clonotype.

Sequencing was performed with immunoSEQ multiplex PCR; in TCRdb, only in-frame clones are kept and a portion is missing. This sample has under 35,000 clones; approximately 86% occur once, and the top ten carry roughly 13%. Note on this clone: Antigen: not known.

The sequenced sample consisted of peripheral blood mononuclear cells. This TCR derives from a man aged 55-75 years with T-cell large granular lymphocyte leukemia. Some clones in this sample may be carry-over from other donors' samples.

The DNA of the CDR3 is TGTGCCAGCAGCTTGACAGGGGATTTTCAGCCCCAGCATTTT. As protein: CASSLTGDFQPQHF. The chain couples TRBV7-2 to TRBJ1-5; TRBD1 matches 8 bases. J lost 6 bases, V lost 3 bases, and 4 bases had no gene match. Germline values: CDR1 SGHTA, CDR2 FQGNSA. The CDR3 has 14 amino acids.